This T cell receptor (beta chain) was sequenced in a study of shared clonotypes between healthy human individuals. Whole-study results and caveats: The study found about 5% of naive CD4 clonotypes shared across several donors. It was the non-shared clonotypes that had lower generation probabilities than clonotypes shared by all four donors.

Original processing notes: Filtering differed for immunoSEQ, which gave only junction sequences without quality scores. Sequencing was performed with immunoSEQ multiplex PCR; in TCRdb, only in-frame clones are kept and a portion is missing. Clone size and V and J calls were adopted from that table, with D and trimming inferred from the DNA. The sample holds about 1.5 million clones, roughly 95% seen once. Donors were Caucasian adults residing in Nashville, Tennessee, USA. As for this clone: Its cognate antigen is unknown.

The receptor comes from a man aged 25-40 years in good health. The material sequenced was naive CD4+ T cells sorted from blood. Noted subset: CD45RA+ positively selected.

CDR3 sequence: CAISESLIAELYNEQFF. CDR3 nucleotide sequence: TGTGCCATCAGTGAGTCATTGATAGCGGAACTTTACAATGAGCAGTTCTTC. The V and J genes are TRBV10-3 and TRBJ2-1; TRBD2 might be the D (6 bases). The V gene's germline CDR1 is ENHRY and CDR2 SYGVKD. This CDR3 region has 17 residues. V was clipped by 0 bases and J by 4 bases, with 16 bases between them.